Following are 29 T cell receptor beta chains from one sample sequenced in a study of OX40 agonist ivuxolimab in advanced cancers. Generated by immunoSEQ multiplex PCR, the TCRdb table keeps only in-frame clones and is missing some. The data show tens of thousands of clones, about 92% seen once. Sequencing used CD4+ or CD8+ T cells sorted from blood, obtained in a trial of the OX40 agonist ivuxolimab. The receptor set was obtained from an adult with an advanced solid tumor such as melanoma, head and neck, liver or kidney cancer.

The chain uses TRBV6-5 and TRBJ2-7; no clear D gene. The CDR3 totals 14 residues. Trimming shortened V by 2 bases and J by 0 bases, and 8 bases separated the two germline ends. CDR1 MNHEY and CDR2 SVGAGI come from the germline V gene. The CDR3 loop reads CASSYGRRSYEQYF. The CDR3 DNA sequence: TGTGCCAGCAGTTACGGCAGGCGCTCCTACGAGCAGTACTTC.

The CDR3 nucleotides are TGTGCCAGTAGTCTAACAGGGGAGAACACTGAAGCTTTCTTT. As protein: CASSLTGENTEAFF. The rearrangement joins TRBV19 to TRBJ1-1, with 7 positions matching TRBD1. The CDR3 has 14 amino acids. Per germline, CDR1 LNHDA and CDR2 SQIVND (reference sequence). With 5 bases clipped from V and 1 base from J, the junction kept 4 bases outside the gene matches.

The genes are TRBV28 and TRBJ2-4; possibly TRBD2 for D (5 bases). CDR3 length: 14 amino acids. The germline V gene has CDR1 MDHEN and CDR2 SYDVKM. V was pared by 5 bases and J by 10 bases, with 18 bases between. The CDR3 DNA is TGTGCCAGCAGTCCCCAGGACTGGGTAGGAATTCAGTACTTC. It yields the protein CASSPQDWVGIQYF.

The V gene is TRBV18, the J gene TRBJ2-5, with D tentatively TRBD1 (6 bases). CDR3 length: 13 amino acids. V was pared by 3 bases and J by 2 bases, with 7 bases between. Germline CDR1 is KGHSH and CDR2 is LQKENI. Here the CDR3 reads CASSPGTQETQYF. The CDR3 DNA sequence: TGTGCCAGCTCACCCGGGACACAAGAGACCCAGTACTTC.

V gene TRBV27 combines with J gene TRBJ2-2; maybe TRBD1 (6 bases). V lost 6 bases, J lost 2 bases, and 10 bases lay in between. The CDR3 runs to 14 residues. From germline, CDR1 is MNHEY and CDR2 SMNVEV (reference sequence). The CDR3 nucleotides are TGTGCCAGCAGCAGGGGCTTCAACACCGGGGAGCTGTTTTTT. Translation: CASSRGFNTGELFF.

This rearrangement joins TRBV7-6 to TRBJ2-7; TRBD1 is a possible D gene (5 bases). This CDR3 has 14 amino acids. Germline V gene sequence: CDR1 SGHVS, CDR2 FNYEAQ. V lost 1 base, J lost 1 base, and 8 bases lay in between. The DNA for the CDR3 is TGTGCCAGCAGCTTAGTTCGACAGTCCTACGAGCAGTACTTC. This encodes CASSLVRQSYEQYF. Looking up the rest from reference TRBV7-6 and TRBJ2-7 gives the full variable domain: GAGVSQSPRYKVTKRGQDVALRCDPISGHVSLYWYRQALGQGPEFLTYFNYEAQQDKSGLPNDRFSAERPEGSISTLTIQRTEQRDSAMYRCASSLVRQSYEQYFGPGTRLTVT.

The rearrangement joins TRBV5-4 to TRBJ1-2, with 9 nucleotides matching TRBD1. V dropped 3 bases and J dropped 8; count of bases not matched to a gene: 14. Germline assignment: CDR1 SGHNT and CDR2 YYREEE (reference sequence). There are 16 residues in the CDR3. The CDR3 nucleotides read TGTGCCAGCAGCTCCTGGGACAGGGTTATATCGGGGGGCTACACCTTC. It specifies CASSSWDRVISGGYTF.

This chain connects TRBV15 to TRBJ1-4; D may be TRBD1 (5 bases). The CDR3 runs to 14 residues. V was clipped by 9 bases and J by 7 bases, with 18 bases between them. Per the germline V gene, CDR1 is LNHNV and CDR2 is YYDKDF (reference sequence). In nucleotides, the CDR3 is TGTGCCACTTCGAGCGGGGGTTCTGGTGAAAAACTGTTTTTT. Its translation is CATSSGGSGEKLFF.

The chain uses TRBV10-2 and TRBJ1-1, with D hard to call. V dropped 6 bases and J dropped 1 base, with 6 bases sitting between them. Germline-derived CDR1 and CDR2 are WSHSY and SAAADI. The length of the CDR3 is 12 residues. The CDR3 region is CASREGNTEAFF. The CDR3 DNA reads as TGCGCCAGCAGGGAGGGGAACACTGAAGCTTTCTTT.

In DNA, the CDR3 is TGTGCCAGCACCCGATCAGGGGGGGGCGCGGAGACCCAGTACTTC. As protein: CASTRSGGGAETQYF. The chain joins TRBV9 to TRBJ2-5; D tentatively reads TRBD1 or TRBD2 (7 bases each). CDR1 SGDLS and CDR2 YYNGEE come from the germline V gene. V was clipped by 6 bases and J by 5 bases, with 20 bases between them. This CDR3 spans 15 amino acids.

This clone came up a few times. This rearrangement joins TRBV5-1 to TRBJ2-3; 8 positions agree with TRBD2. The CDR3 loop spans 16 amino acids. V shed 1 base, J shed 1 base, and the junction held 5 bases outside the gene matches. Per germline, CDR1 SGHRS and CDR2 YFSETQ. CDR3 loop: CASSLRPGGGTDTQYF. DNA for the CDR3: TGCGCCAGCAGCTTGCGACCCGGGGGGGGCACAGATACGCAGTATTTT.

The chain carries TRBV15 and TRBJ2-7; D remains unclear. The CDR3 is 13 residues long. In germline, CDR1 is LNHNV, CDR2 YYDKDF (reference sequence). V lost 1 base and J 6 bases, leaving 10 bases between the germline ends. This CDR3 is CATSRVSLSEQYF. The DNA for the CDR3 is TGTGCCACCAGCAGAGTTTCCCTCTCCGAGCAGTACTTC.

The rearrangement uses TRBV6-1 and TRBJ2-3; D is unresolved. V was cut by 6 bases and J by 5 bases, with 18 bases left in between. This CDR3 is 15 amino acids long. In germline, CDR1 is MNHNS, CDR2 SASEGT. Here the CDR3 reads CASSKQTFGIDTQYF. In nucleotides, the CDR3 is TGTGCCAGCAGCAAACAGACTTTTGGGATAGATACGCAGTATTTT.

The chain's CDR3 is CASSGQGYETQYF. In nucleotides, the CDR3 is TGTGCCAGCAGTGGACAGGGTTACGAGACCCAGTACTTC. The J gene is TRBJ2-5, the V gene TRBV2; TRBD1 agrees at 7 bases. Trimming took 4 bases from V and 5 from J; bases not matched to a gene: 4. Germline lookup yields CDR1 SNHLY and CDR2 FYNNEI. The CDR3 is 13 residues long.

The rearrangement links TRBV2 to TRBJ2-3, with 11 bases identical to TRBD2. The junction had 4 bases not matched to a gene; V was cut back by 6 bases and J by 2 bases. The length of the CDR3 is 15 residues. Germline V gene lookup returns CDR1 SNHLY and CDR2 FYNNEI. CDR3 region: CASRASGGPTDTQYF. DNA for the CDR3: TGTGCCAGCAGAGCTAGCGGGGGGCCCACAGATACGCAGTATTTT.

V gene TRBV4-1 combines with J gene TRBJ1-3, with TRBD1 identical over 10 bases. Per germline, CDR1 MGHRA and CDR2 YSYEKL. V lost 1 base and J lost 4; bases outside the gene matches: 7. This CDR3 has 17 amino acids. The CDR3 spells CASSQGRQGAMGNTIYF. The CDR3 DNA sequence: TGCGCCAGCAGCCAAGGCCGACAGGGGGCAATGGGAAACACCATATATTTT.

This chain joins TRBV28 and TRBJ1-5, with no clear D. The CDR3 is made up of 15 amino acids. V lost 1 base, J lost 6 bases, and 13 bases lay in between. Germline V gives CDR1 MDHEN, CDR2 SYDVKM. DNA of the CDR3: TGTGCCAGCAGTTTATTGGGCCCCCGAGGTCAGCCCCAGCATTTT. It yields the protein CASSLLGPRGQPQHF.

The sample holds a few counts of this clone. The V call is TRBV7-9, the J call TRBJ1-3; TRBD1 matches 8 bases. Germline-derived CDR1 and CDR2 are SEHNR and FQNEAQ (reference sequence). This CDR3 is 16 amino acids long. J gave up 1 base and V 4 bases, and 6 bases lay outside the gene matches. As DNA, the CDR3 is TGTGCCAGCAGCTATTGGACAGGGAGGTCTGGAAACACCATATATTTT. It codes for CASSYWTGRSGNTIYF.

V usage is TRBV6-5 and J usage is TRBJ1-5; 8 bases align to TRBD1. The germline gives CDR1 MNHEY, CDR2 SVGAGI. Trimming at V came to 6 bases and at J to 2 bases, leaving 6 bases not matched to a gene. The CDR3 consists of 15 residues. The CDR3 DNA sequence: TGTGCCAGCAGGGGAGACAGGGGCGGCAATCAGCCCCAGCATTTT. It specifies CASRGDRGGNQPQHF.

This chain joins TRBV30 and TRBJ2-7; TRBD1 aligns across 7 bases. This CDR3 spans 13 amino acids. Germline V gene lookup returns CDR1 GTSNPN and CDR2 SVGIG (reference sequence). With V trimmed by 1 base and J by 2 bases, 2 bases remained unmatched. In nucleotides, the CDR3 is TGTGCCTGGAGTGCTGACAGGGCCTACGAGCAGTACTTC. The encoded protein is CAWSADRAYEQYF.

This chain joins TRBV6-6 and TRBJ2-5; the match to TRBD2 covers 9 bases. From germline, CDR1 is MNHNY and CDR2 SVGAGI (reference sequence). Unmatched junction bases numbered 7, after V lost 4 bases and J lost 1 base. This CDR3 has 16 amino acids. The DNA for the CDR3 is TGTGCCAGCAGTTCCCCGACTAGCGGCTTCCAAGAGACCCAGTACTTC. It encodes CASSSPTSGFQETQYF.

The chain carries TRBV10-3 and TRBJ1-5; 7 nucleotides align to TRBD1. CDR3 size: 14 residues. In germline, CDR1 is ENHRY, CDR2 SYGVKD. V was pared by 2 bases and J by 7 bases, with 5 bases of the junction left unmatched. The CDR3 DNA follows: TGTGCCATCAGTGAGGATGCAGGGGGGCAGCCCCAGCATTTT. Its protein product is CAISEDAGGQPQHF.

The chain has TRBV4-1 and TRBJ2-5; 10 nucleotides match TRBD2. V dropped 2 bases and J dropped 5; count of bases not matched to a gene: 20. In germline, CDR1 is MGHRA, CDR2 YSYEKL. The length of the CDR3 is 20 residues. The CDR3 DNA sequence: TGCGCCAGCAGCCAAAGACTCTCCAGCGGGGGGGCCGGGGGTTATGAGACCCAGTACTTC. It codes for CASSQRLSSGGAGGYETQYF.

The chain combines TRBV19 with TRBJ1-2, with 10 bases fitting TRBD1. Trimming cost V 9 bases and J 6 bases; bases outside gene matches: 10. Germline V gene lookup returns CDR1 LNHDA and CDR2 SQIVND (reference sequence). The CDR3 loop spans 14 amino acids. The CDR3 DNA follows: TGTGCCAGCCGTTCGTATGACAGGGGGCATGGCTACACCTTC. Protein sequence: CASRSYDRGHGYTF.

This chain uses TRBV5-1 with TRBJ2-5; 13 positions match TRBD2. The CDR3 spans 15 residues. V lost 2 bases to trimming and J lost 4 bases; unmatched junction nucleotides: 2. Germline V gene sequence: CDR1 SGHRS, CDR2 YFSETQ. The CDR3 loop is CASSLWTSGGETQYF. The CDR3 region has the DNA TGCGCCAGCAGCTTATGGACTAGCGGGGGAGAGACCCAGTACTTC.

The chain recombines TRBV14 with TRBJ1-1; D unclear. The V gene's germline CDR1 is SGHDN and CDR2 FVKESK. V lost 2 bases, J lost 4 bases, and 11 bases lay in between. This CDR3 is built from 14 residues. The CDR3 spells CASSQRGWSTEAFF. The CDR3 DNA reads TGTGCCAGCAGCCAACGAGGGTGGAGCACTGAAGCTTTCTTT.

This clone was seen just once. The chain is built from TRBV4-2 and TRBJ1-6; no reliable D call. Trimming left V 4 bases short and J 0 bases short, with 19 bases between. The CDR3 length is 19 residues. CDR1 is LGHNA, CDR2 YNFKEQ, per germline. This CDR3 reads CASSPTDRAESSYNSPLHF. The CDR3 DNA sequence: TGTGCCAGCAGCCCAACCGATAGGGCCGAAAGCTCCTATAATTCACCCCTCCACTTT.

The chain recombines TRBV6-5 with TRBJ2-7; D could derive from TRBD1 or TRBD2 (6 bases each). Trimming removed 7 bases from V and 4 bases from J, with 14 bases in between. Per the germline V gene, CDR1 is MNHEY and CDR2 is SVGAGI. This CDR3 region has 13 residues. This CDR3 reads CASKRGAVYEQYF. CDR3 coding DNA: TGTGCCAGCAAAAGGGGGGCAGTATACGAGCAGTACTTC.

J is TRBJ2-3 and V is TRBV5-1; D uncertain. The length of the CDR3 is 15 residues. In germline, CDR1 is SGHRS, CDR2 YFSETQ. V gave up 4 bases and J gave up 0 bases, with 12 bases separating them. CDR3 coding DNA: TGCGCCAGCAGCCCAAGGGCTTCTAGCACAGATACGCAGTATTTT. This sequence encodes CASSPRASSTDTQYF.